This entry describes one T cell receptor (beta chain). As yet, its antigen is unknown. The read terminates 3 residues ahead of where the CDR3 ends, so the germline J gene completes it. The data were taken from a study of T cells in women clearing cervical HPV infection. Profiling relied on immunoSEQ multiplex PCR, and the TCRdb table lists in-frame clones only, not all of them. This sample contains tens of thousands of clones. The CDR3 sequence is 14 residues long. V dropped 5 bases and J dropped 7 bases, with 16 bases sitting between them. CDR1 SGHRS and CDR2 YFSETQ come from the germline V gene. General study results and limits: CIN3+ cases had significantly higher TCR richness than controls; evenness did not differ.

This rearrangement joins TRBV5-1 to TRBJ1-3; D is perhaps TRBD1 (6 bases). What was sequenced was blood buffy coat. The TCR comes from a woman aged 18 to 75 with a cervical HPV16 infection that either progressed to CIN3+ or cleared (not recorded which). The CDR3 region is CASRLTGPRNTIYF. Partial CDR3 DNA: TGCGCCAGCAGGCTGACAGGCCCGAGGAACACC.